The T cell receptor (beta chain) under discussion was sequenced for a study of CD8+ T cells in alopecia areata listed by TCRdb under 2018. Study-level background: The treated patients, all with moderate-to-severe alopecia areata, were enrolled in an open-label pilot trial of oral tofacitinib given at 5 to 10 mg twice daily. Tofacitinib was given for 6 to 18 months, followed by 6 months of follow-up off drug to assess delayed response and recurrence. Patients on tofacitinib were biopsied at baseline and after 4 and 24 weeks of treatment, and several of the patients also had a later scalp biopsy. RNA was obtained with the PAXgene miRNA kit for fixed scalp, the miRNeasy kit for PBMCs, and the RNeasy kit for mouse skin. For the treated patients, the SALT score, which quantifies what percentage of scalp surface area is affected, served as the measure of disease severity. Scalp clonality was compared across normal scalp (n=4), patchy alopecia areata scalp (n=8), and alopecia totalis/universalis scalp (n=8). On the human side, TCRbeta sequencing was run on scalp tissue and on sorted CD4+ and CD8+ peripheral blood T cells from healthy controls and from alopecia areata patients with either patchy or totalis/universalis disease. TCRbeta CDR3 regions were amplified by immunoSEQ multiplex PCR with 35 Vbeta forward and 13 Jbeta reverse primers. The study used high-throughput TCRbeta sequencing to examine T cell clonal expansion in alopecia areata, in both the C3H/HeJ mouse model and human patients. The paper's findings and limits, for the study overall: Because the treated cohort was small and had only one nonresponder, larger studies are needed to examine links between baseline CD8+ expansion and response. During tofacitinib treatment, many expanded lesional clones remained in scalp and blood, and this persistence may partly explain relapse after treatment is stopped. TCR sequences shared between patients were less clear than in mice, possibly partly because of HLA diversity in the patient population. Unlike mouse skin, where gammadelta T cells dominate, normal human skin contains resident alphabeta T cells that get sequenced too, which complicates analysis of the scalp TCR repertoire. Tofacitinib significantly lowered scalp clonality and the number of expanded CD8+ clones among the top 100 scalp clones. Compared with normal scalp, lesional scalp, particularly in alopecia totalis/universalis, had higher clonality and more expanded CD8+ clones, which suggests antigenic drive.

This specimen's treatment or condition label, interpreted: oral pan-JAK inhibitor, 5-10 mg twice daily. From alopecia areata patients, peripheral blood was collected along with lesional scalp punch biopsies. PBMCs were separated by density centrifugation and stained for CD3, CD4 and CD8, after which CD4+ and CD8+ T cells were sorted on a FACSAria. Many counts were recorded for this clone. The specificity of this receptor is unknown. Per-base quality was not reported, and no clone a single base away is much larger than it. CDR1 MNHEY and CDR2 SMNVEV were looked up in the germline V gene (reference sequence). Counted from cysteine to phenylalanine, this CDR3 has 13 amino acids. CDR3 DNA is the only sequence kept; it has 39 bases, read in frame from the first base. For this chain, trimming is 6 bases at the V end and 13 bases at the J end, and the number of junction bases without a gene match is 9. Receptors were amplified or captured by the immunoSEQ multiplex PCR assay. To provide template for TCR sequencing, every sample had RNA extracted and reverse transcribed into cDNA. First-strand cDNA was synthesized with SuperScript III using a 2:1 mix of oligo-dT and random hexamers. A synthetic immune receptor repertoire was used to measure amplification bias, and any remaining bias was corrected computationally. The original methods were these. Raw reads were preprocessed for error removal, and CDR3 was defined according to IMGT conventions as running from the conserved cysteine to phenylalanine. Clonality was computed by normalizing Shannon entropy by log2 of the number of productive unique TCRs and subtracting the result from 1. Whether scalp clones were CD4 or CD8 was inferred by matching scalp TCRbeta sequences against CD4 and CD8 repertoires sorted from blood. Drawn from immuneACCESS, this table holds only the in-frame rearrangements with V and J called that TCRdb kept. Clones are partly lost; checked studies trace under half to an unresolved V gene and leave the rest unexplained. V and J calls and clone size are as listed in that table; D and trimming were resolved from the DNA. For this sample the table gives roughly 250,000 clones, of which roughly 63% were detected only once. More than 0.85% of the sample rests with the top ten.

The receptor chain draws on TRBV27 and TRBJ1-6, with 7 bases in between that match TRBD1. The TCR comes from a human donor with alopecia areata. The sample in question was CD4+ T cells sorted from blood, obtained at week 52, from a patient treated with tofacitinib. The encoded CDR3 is CASSRQGRIPLHF. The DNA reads TGTGCCAGCAGCCGACAGGGTCGAATTCCCCTCCACTTT.